This is a list of T cell receptor beta chains from one sample in a study of T cell responses to AZD1222 COVID-19 vaccine. Assay: immunoSEQ multiplex PCR; the TCRdb copy retains only in-frame clones and omits some. The sample includes 85,000 to 130,000 clones, more than 75% seen only once; the top ten take about 3.5%. The sample here was peripheral blood, taken on day 0 of AZD1222 vaccination. The source of these receptors is an adult in good health. The CDR3 runs from the conserved cysteine through the conserved F or W. The order of the fields is J gene, V gene, CDR3 protein.

j_call: TRBJ2-5; v_call: TRBV1; cdr3_aa: CTSSHLYPGQETQYF
j_call: TRBJ1-5; v_call: TRBV29-1; cdr3_aa: CSFDRGVGYSNQPQHF
j_call: TRBJ2-1; v_call: TRBV4-2; cdr3_aa: CASSQDPLEGLQNEQFF
j_call: TRBJ2-3; v_call: TRBV3-1/TRBV3-2; cdr3_aa: CASSPPSPSHTQYF
j_call: TRBJ1-4; v_call: TRBV19; cdr3_aa: CASRSGRVGEKLFF
j_call: TRBJ1-6; v_call: TRBV30; cdr3_aa: CAWSASRGNSPLHF
j_call: TRBJ2-5; v_call: TRBV7-3; cdr3_aa: CASSAQPGRIQETQYF
j_call: TRBJ1-5; v_call: TRBV10-3; cdr3_aa: CAISGSGSNQPQHF
j_call: TRBJ2-6; v_call: TRBV9; cdr3_aa: CASSVYSGANVLTF
j_call: TRBJ2-5; v_call: TRBV7-9; cdr3_aa: CASSLIGRQETQYF